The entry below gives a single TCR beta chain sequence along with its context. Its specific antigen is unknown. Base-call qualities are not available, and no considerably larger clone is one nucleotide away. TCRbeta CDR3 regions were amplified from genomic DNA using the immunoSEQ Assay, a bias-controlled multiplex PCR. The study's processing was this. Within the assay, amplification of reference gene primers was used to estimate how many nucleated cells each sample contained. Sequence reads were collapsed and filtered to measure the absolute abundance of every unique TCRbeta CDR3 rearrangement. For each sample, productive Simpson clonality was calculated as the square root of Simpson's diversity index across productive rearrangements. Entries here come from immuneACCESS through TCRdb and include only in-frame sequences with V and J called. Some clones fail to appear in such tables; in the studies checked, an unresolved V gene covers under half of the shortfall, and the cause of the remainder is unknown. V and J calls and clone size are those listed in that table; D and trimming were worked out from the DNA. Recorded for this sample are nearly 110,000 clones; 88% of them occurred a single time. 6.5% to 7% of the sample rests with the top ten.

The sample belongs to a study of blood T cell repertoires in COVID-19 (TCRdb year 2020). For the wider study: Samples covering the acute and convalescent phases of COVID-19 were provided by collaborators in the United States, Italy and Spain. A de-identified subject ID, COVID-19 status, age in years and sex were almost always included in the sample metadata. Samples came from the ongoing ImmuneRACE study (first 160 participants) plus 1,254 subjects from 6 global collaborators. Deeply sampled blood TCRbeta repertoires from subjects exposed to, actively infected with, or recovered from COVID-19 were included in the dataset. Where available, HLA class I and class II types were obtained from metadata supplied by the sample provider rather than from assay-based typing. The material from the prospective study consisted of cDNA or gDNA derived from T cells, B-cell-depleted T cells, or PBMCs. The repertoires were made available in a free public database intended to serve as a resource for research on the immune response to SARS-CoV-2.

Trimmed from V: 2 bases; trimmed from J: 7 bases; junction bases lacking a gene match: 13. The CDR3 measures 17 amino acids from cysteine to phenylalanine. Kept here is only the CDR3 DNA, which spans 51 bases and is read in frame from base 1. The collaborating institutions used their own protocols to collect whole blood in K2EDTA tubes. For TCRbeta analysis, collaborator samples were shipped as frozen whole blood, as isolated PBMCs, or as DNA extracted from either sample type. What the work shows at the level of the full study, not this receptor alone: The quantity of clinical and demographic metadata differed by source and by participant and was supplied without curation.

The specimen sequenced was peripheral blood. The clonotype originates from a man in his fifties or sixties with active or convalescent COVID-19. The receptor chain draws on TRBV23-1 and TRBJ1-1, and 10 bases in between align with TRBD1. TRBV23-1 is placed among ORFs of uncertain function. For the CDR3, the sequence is CASSQAGTGVGVGEAFF. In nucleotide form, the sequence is TGCGCCAGCAGTCAAGCCGGGACAGGGGTAGGGGTGGGTGAAGCTTTCTTT.